The subject of this entry is one T cell receptor (beta chain). The authors' processing: Estimates of nucleated cell counts were drawn from the amplification of reference gene primers. Assay: immunoSEQ multiplex PCR; the TCRdb copy retains only in-frame clones and omits some. The V and J calls and the clone size are those of that table, but D and trimming were determined from the DNA. This sample has 200,000 or so clones, with 86% found just once. The entry originates in a study of blood T cell repertoires in COVID-19. Across the study: Whether acute or convalescent, the COVID-19 samples came from the United States, Italy and Spain. T cells, B-cell-depleted T cells, or PBMCs provided the cDNA or gDNA that served as material.

CDR1 MNHEY and CDR2 SMNVEV come from the germline V gene (reference sequence). V gave up 3 bases and J gave up 8 bases, with 13 bases separating them. The CDR3 loop spans 13 amino acids. Sequenced input: peripheral blood. This chain links TRBV27 with TRBJ1-2; D is perhaps TRBD1 (5 bases). The sequence came from an older woman with acute or convalescent COVID-19. This chain's CDR3 is CASSFRGDRGYTF. Here the CDR3 DNA reads TGTGCCAGCAGTTTCCGGGGGGATAGGGGCTACACCTTC.